These 2 T cell receptor beta chains were sequenced from one sample in a study of T cell repertoires in cytomegalovirus infection. A single record per CDR3 protein comes from TCRdb applying MiXCR to the reads. Of approximately 280,000 distinct CDR3 sequences in the sample, roughly a fifth were seen once. These receptors lack a known antigen. The sequenced sample was cultured PBMCs, obtained from culture after CMV antigen stimulation. These receptors were obtained from a human donor in good health (CMV status not recorded). Some clones in this sample may be carry-over from other donors' samples.

This clonotype was counted at least ten times. CDR3 coding DNA: TGTGCCAGCAGCTTAGCGCTCCCGAGGGGGTCCACTGAAGCTTTCTTT. Translated: CASSLALPRGSTEAFF. The chain couples TRBV7-8 to TRBJ1-1; tentatively, D is TRBD1 (6 bases). Germline lookup yields CDR1 SGHVS and CDR2 FQNEAQ. With 0 bases removed from V and 4 bases from J, the gap between germline ends came to 15 bases. The CDR3 has 16 residues.

This clonotype occurred once. This chain uses TRBV20-1 with TRBJ1-6; D is unresolved. The germline V gene has CDR1 DFQATT and CDR2 SNEGSKA (reference sequence). The ends were cut back, 2 bases at V and 9 bases at J, with 8 bases in the middle. The CDR3 loop spans 12 amino acids. The CDR3 bases are TGCAGTGCTAGATACCTGGGTTCACCCCTCCACTTT. This sequence encodes CSARYLGSPLHF.